The rows below give T cell receptor beta chains drawn from one sample of a study of cytomegalovirus exposure and HLA in healthy donors. Using immunoSEQ multiplex PCR, the repertoire was profiled, and TCRdb retains in-frame clones only, with some absent. The profile shows tens of thousands of clones, 60% to 70% of them singletons. Sequencing was performed on PBMCs. The receptors were sampled from a man under 40 in good health and CMV-seropositive. CDR3s include the opening cysteine and the closing phenylalanine or tryptophan. The D gene is left open where the match is weak. Rows may omit the clone size; those that give it use once, few, many or a size class.

d_call	j_call	clone_size	v_call	cdr3_nt	cdr3_aa
TRBD2	TRBJ2-2	few	TRBV9	TGTGCCACCCAGCGGGAGACAAACGGGGAGCTGTTTTTT	CATQRETNGELFF
TRBD1	TRBJ1-2	NA	TRBV4-1	TGCGCCAGCAGCCAAGAACAGGGGCCGAACGGCTACACCTTC	CASSQEQGPNGYTF
NA	TRBJ1-1	NA	TRBV6-1	TGTGCCAGCAGTGAAACACAGAAGACTGAAGCTTTCTTT	CASSETQKTEAFF
NA	TRBJ2-4	NA	TRBV29-1	TGCAGCGTTGAAGAAAGGCCGGGGTCGGCCAAAAACATTCAGTACTTC	CSVEERPGSAKNIQYF
NA	TRBJ1-2	few	TRBV12-5	TGTGCTAGTGGTTTGTCCTCGCGGGCGGATGGCTACACCTTC	CASGLSSRADGYTF
NA	TRBJ2-1	few	TRBV27	TGTGCCAGCGGGCAGGGAACCTACAATGAGCAGTTCTTC	CASGQGTYNEQFF
NA	TRBJ1-3	NA	TRBV2	TGTGCCAGCAGTGCCACAGTATTCTCTGGAAACACCATATATTTT	CASSATVFSGNTIYF
NA	TRBJ2-7	NA	TRBV7-8	TGTGCCAGCAGCTCCGGACAGATCTACGAGCAGTACTTC	CASSSGQIYEQYF
NA	TRBJ1-2	NA	TRBV7-9	TGTGCCAGCAGCTTCCAGACAGCAGCGGGCTACACCTTC	CASSFQTAAGYTF
NA	TRBJ1-4	NA	TRBV5-6	TGTGCCAGCAGCTTTTGGGGAGCAACTAATGAAAAACTGTTTTTT	CASSFWGATNEKLFF
NA	TRBJ2-1	once	TRBV28	TGTGCCAGCAGTTCTCCCCGCGACGGGAGCGTAATCCCCTACAATGAGCAGTTCTTC	CASSSPRDGSVIPYNEQFF
TRBD2	TRBJ2-3	medium-sized	TRBV4-3	TGCGCCAGCAGCCAAGCGGGAGGTGGGACAGATACGCAGTATTTT	CASSQAGGGTDTQYF
NA	TRBJ1-1	NA	TRBV4-1	TGCGCCAGCAGCCAAGACGGCGGGGGGAGGACTGAAGCTTTCTTT	CASSQDGGGRTEAFF
TRBD1	TRBJ1-5	NA	TRBV11-3	TGTGCCAGCAGCTCCGCGGACGGACCCGGGACAGGGTGTGAGCCCCAGCATTTT	CASSSADGPGTGCEPQHF
NA	TRBJ2-7	few	TRBV10-2	TGCGCCAGCAGGGCGGGTCCGACGGGCTACGAGCAGTACTTC	CASRAGPTGYEQYF
TRBD2	TRBJ2-1	NA	TRBV28	TGTGCCAGCTCATCTCCGGCTAGCGGGGACAATGAGCAGTTCTTC	CASSSPASGDNEQFF
NA	TRBJ1-2	once	TRBV5-4	TGTGCCAGCAGCTTGGGGCAGGGCTCTGGCTACACCTTC	CASSLGQGSGYTF
TRBD1	TRBJ2-7	NA	TRBV18	TGTGCCAGCTCATCGAGGACAGGGGGCTACGAGCAGTACTTC	CASSSRTGGYEQYF
TRBD1	TRBJ2-2	NA	TRBV5-5	TGTGCCAGCAGCTTGCTGGCAGGGGGGAACACCGGGGAGCTGTTTTTT	CASSLLAGGNTGELFF
NA	TRBJ1-2	NA	TRBV7-9	TGTGCCAGCAGCTCCCGTTCGGGAGCTAACTATGGCTACACCTTC	CASSSRSGANYGYTF
NA	TRBJ2-5	few	TRBV21-1	TGTGCCAGCAGCAAGGGGGGGCGATGGACCCAGTACTTC	CASSKGGRWTQYF
NA	TRBJ2-1	NA	TRBV5-1	TGCGCCAGCTCCTGGACTCCGGGGGTCTCCTACAATGAGCAGTTCTTC	CASSWTPGVSYNEQFF
NA	TRBJ1-1	once	TRBV5-1	TGCGCCAGCAGCCGGGACTTCGCTGAAGCTTTCTTT	CASSRDFAEAFF
NA	TRBJ1-1	few	TRBV5-8	TGTGCCAGCAGCTTGCAAGGAGGCACTGAAGCTTTCTTT	CASSLQGGTEAFF
TRBD2	TRBJ2-5	NA	TRBV7-9	TGTGCCAGCAGCTTACTGTTGGGGGGGGAGACCCAGTACTTC	CASSLLLGGETQYF
NA	TRBJ1-2	few	TRBV19	TGTGCCAGTAGTATGATCGCCCCGGGAATCTATGGCTACACCTTC	CASSMIAPGIYGYTF
TRBD2	TRBJ2-5	few	TRBV10-1	TGCGCCAGCAGTGAGTCCCTACTAGCGGGGGGGCAAGAGACCCAGTACTTC	CASSESLLAGGQETQYF
NA	TRBJ1-1	NA	TRBV5-6	TGTGCCAGCAGCCCATTGGTTGGGGCCACTGAAGCTTTCTTT	CASSPLVGATEAFF
NA	TRBJ2-2	NA	TRBV19	TGTGCCATATCTCCTAGCCACATACCAGGAACCGGGGAGCTGTTTTTT	CAISPSHIPGTGELFF
TRBD2	TRBJ2-1	NA	TRBV23-1	TGCGCCAGCAGTCCCATGACTAGCGGGAGAAAAAATGAGCAGTTCTTC	CASSPMTSGRKNEQFF
TRBD1	TRBJ1-6	NA	TRBV2	TGTGCCAGCAGGACCTCGGGACAGGGGAATTGGCCCCTCCACTTT	CASRTSGQGNWPLHF
TRBD1	TRBJ1-1	NA	TRBV2	TGTGCCAGCAGTGGGACAGGGCTTTTGAACACTGAAGCTTTCTTT	CASSGTGLLNTEAFF
NA	TRBJ2-4	NA	TRBV10-3	TGTGCCATCAGTGAGATTCGGGGGGCCAAAAACATTCAGTACTTC	CAISEIRGAKNIQYF
TRBD2	TRBJ2-5	NA	TRBV29-1	TGCAGCGTTGGTAGCGGGCCTTTCGAGACCCAGTACTTC	CSVGSGPFETQYF
NA	TRBJ2-7	few	TRBV7-9	TGTGCCAGCAGCGCTAGCTCCTACGAGCAGTACTTC	CASSASSYEQYF
TRBD1	TRBJ2-5	once	TRBV2	TGTGCCAGCAACAGACAGGGGGGCGAGACCCAGTACTTC	CASNRQGGETQYF
TRBD1	TRBJ1-4	few	TRBV4-2	TGTGCCAGCAGCCAGGACAGGTGGGAAAAACTGTTTTTT	CASSQDRWEKLFF
TRBD1	TRBJ1-2	few	TRBV18	TGTGCCAGCTCACCGTCGGGCGGACAGGGGGCCGACTATGGCTACACCTTC	CASSPSGGQGADYGYTF
TRBD2	TRBJ2-7	NA	TRBV4-3	TGCGCCAGCAGCCACGGGCGGCTAGCGGGAGCTGACGAGCAGTACTTC	CASSHGRLAGADEQYF
TRBD2	TRBJ2-2	NA	TRBV9	TGTGCCAGCAGCCTGGGGACTAATCACGGGGAGCTGTTTTTT	CASSLGTNHGELFF
NA	TRBJ2-7	NA	TRBV5-4	TGTGCCAGCAGCCTGGACTTAACTACCTACGAGCAGTACTTC	CASSLDLTTYEQYF
TRBD1	TRBJ1-1	NA	TRBV27	TGTGCCAGCAAGTTTTCAGGGGGCACTGAAGCTTTCTTT	CASKFSGGTEAFF